The 11 T cell receptor beta chains presented below share a single source sample, sequenced in a study of blood T cell repertoires in COVID-19. Assay used: immunoSEQ multiplex PCR; TCRdb lists only in-frame clones, some missing. Of more than 95,000 clones in the sample, about 90% were seen once. Sample: peripheral blood. The receptor source for this set is a human donor in a cohort sampled during active COVID-19.

The genes are TRBV15 and TRBJ1-5; tentatively, D is TRBD1 (5 bases). The CDR3 loop spans 17 amino acids. Germline V gene sequence: CDR1 LNHNV, CDR2 YYDKDF (reference sequence). The V end lost 1 base, the J end lost 0 bases, and 13 bases lay between the germline ends. This CDR3 reads CATSRVTGPYSNQPQHF. For the CDR3, the DNA is TGTGCCACCAGCAGAGTAACAGGCCCATATAGCAATCAGCCCCAGCATTTT.

V and J are TRBV7-9 and TRBJ2-5, with TRBD1 identical over 9 bases. Trimming at V came to 5 bases and at J to 1 base, leaving 5 bases not matched to a gene. Germline V CDR1 and CDR2: SEHNR, FQNEAQ (reference sequence). The CDR3 is made up of 15 amino acids. In DNA form, the CDR3 reads TGTGCCAGCAGCCACGGACAGGGGATCCAAGAGACCCAGTACTTC. Translation gives CASSHGQGIQETQYF.

The chain carries TRBV7-6 and TRBJ2-5; D perhaps matches TRBD2 (6 bases). This CDR3 has 15 residues. Germline loops: CDR1 SGHVS, CDR2 FNYEAQ. Trimming cost V 1 base and J 0 bases, with 9 bases left between them. The CDR3 DNA reads as TGTGCCAGCAGCTTAGGGGGGGAGAACCAAGAGACCCAGTACTTC. This encodes CASSLGGENQETQYF.

The chain employs TRBV7-2 and TRBJ2-3, with D perhaps matching TRBD2 (7 bases). This CDR3 is built from 17 residues. V lost 5 bases and J 4 bases, leaving 22 bases between the germline ends. Germline-derived CDR1 and CDR2 are SGHTA and FQGNSA. CDR3 amino acids: CASSPALGGPFSDTQYF. The CDR3 bases are TGTGCCAGCAGCCCCGCTCTCGGGGGGCCGTTTTCAGATACGCAGTATTTT.

This chain connects TRBV6-4 to TRBJ2-1, with D possibly matching TRBD2 (6 bases). Trimming removed 2 bases from V and 6 bases from J, with 26 bases in between. The CDR3 sequence is 19 residues long. Per germline, CDR1 MRHNA and CDR2 SNTAGT. CDR3 sequence: CASSDPPIRRAGSANEQFF. In DNA form, the CDR3 reads TGTGCCAGCAGTGACCCACCTATTCGGAGGGCTGGGTCTGCCAATGAGCAGTTCTTC.

This clone was detected a few times. This sequence joins TRBV28 and TRBJ1-1; D is undetermined. This CDR3 spans 12 amino acids. V was cut by 6 bases and J by 3 bases, with 8 bases left in between. Germline V lookup: CDR1 MDHEN, CDR2 SYDVKM. The CDR3 spells CASRPTYTEAFF. The CDR3 coding sequence is TGTGCCAGCAGACCGACATACACTGAAGCTTTCTTT.

The chain recombines TRBV6-5 with TRBJ1-6; D gene unclear. The CDR3 covers 15 residues. The germline V gene encodes CDR1 MNHEY and CDR2 SVGAGI. The V end was cut by 6 bases, the J end by 9 bases, with 18 bases between. The CDR3 loop is CASRGRVEGSSPLHF. As DNA, the CDR3 is TGTGCCAGCAGGGGTAGGGTCGAGGGTAGTTCACCCCTCCACTTT.

The V call is TRBV7-6, the J call TRBJ2-5; no clear D gene. The CDR3 runs to 15 residues. Germline V CDR1 and CDR2: SGHVS, FNYEAQ. Trimming took 7 bases from V and 0 from J, leaving 15 bases between them. CDR3 sequence: CASTLPLRHQETQYF. The CDR3 bases are TGTGCCAGCACCCTCCCACTCAGGCACCAAGAGACCCAGTACTTC.

This sequence joins TRBV15 and TRBJ2-7; D uncertain. Deletions cut 0 bases from V and 0 bases from J, with 9 bases between. Germline lookup yields CDR1 LNHNV and CDR2 YYDKDF (reference sequence). CDR3 length: 15 residues. CDR3: CATSRDKISSYEQYF. In DNA form, the CDR3 reads TGTGCCACCAGCAGAGATAAGATTAGCTCCTACGAGCAGTACTTC.

The CDR3 DNA sequence: TGTGCCAGCTCACTGGAACAGAGTGGGGCCGGAGATGAGCAGTTCTTC. Translating it yields CASSLEQSGAGDEQFF. The rearrangement joins TRBV18 to TRBJ2-1, with D maybe TRBD1 (5 bases). Germline assignment: CDR1 KGHSH and CDR2 LQKENI. CDR3 length: 16 residues. V shed 4 bases and J shed 8 bases, with 21 bases lying between them.

This clone was seen once. V usage is TRBV11-2 and J usage is TRBJ2-5, with 8 bases identical to TRBD2. Germline CDR1 reads SGHAT; CDR2 reads FQNNGV. Germline trimming cut 4 bases from V and 2 bases from J; bases unmatched to any gene: 6. The CDR3 covers 15 residues. The CDR3 here is CASSYRGGTQETQYF. CDR3 DNA sequence: TGTGCCAGCAGCTACCGCGGGGGGACTCAAGAGACCCAGTACTTC.